The TCR beta chain described here comes from a study of tumor-infiltrating lymphocytes in primary liver carcinoma. Germline trimming cut 8 bases from V and 5 bases from J; bases unmatched to any gene: 16. Germline lookup yields CDR1 SGHRS and CDR2 YFSETQ. There are 16 residues in the CDR3. Total RNA (around 0.45 ug) served as template for TCR beta cDNA synthesis primed by a constant-region primer. Researchers made the TCR beta libraries by running three nested multiplex PCR rounds with slightly modified ARM-PCR. Investigators reported that the first two PCR rounds, at 10 cycles each, used TRBV1-TRBV30 forward primers with a C-beta reverse primer. Via MiXCR, TCRdb re-called the multiplex PCR reads, giving one row per CDR3 protein. The data contain about 320,000 distinct CDR3 sequences, 65% of them singletons. RNA was extracted from whole blood without cell sorting, alongside germline DNA.

The receptor was isolated from a man aged 40-49 years with primary liver carcinoma and hepatitis B virus infection. Sequenced material: peripheral blood. This rearrangement joins TRBV5-1 to TRBJ1-2; 9 bases fit TRBD1. CDR3 region: CASSMSGTGLLYGYTF. For the CDR3, the DNA is TGCGCCAGTAGCATGTCCGGGACAGGGTTGTTATATGGCTACACCTTC.